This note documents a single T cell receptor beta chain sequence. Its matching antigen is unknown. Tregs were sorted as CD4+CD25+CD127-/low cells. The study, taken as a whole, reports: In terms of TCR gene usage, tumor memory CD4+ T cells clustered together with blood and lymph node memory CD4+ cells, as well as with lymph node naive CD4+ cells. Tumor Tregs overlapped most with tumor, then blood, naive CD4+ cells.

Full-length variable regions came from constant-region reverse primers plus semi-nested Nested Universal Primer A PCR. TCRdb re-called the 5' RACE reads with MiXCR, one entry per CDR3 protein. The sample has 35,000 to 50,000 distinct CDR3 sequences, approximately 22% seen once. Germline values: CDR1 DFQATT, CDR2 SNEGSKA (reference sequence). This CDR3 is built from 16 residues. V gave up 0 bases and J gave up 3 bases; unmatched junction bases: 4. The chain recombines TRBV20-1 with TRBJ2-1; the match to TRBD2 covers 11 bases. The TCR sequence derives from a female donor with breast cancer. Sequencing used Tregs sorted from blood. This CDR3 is CSARELLAGVYNEQFF. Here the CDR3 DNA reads TGCAGTGCTAGAGAGCTACTAGCGGGAGTCTACAATGAGCAGTTCTTC.